This TCR beta chain was recovered during a study of cytomegalovirus exposure and HLA in healthy donors. Study conclusions and caveats: Later analysis associated a missense DCLRE1C variant with TCR beta V- and J-gene trimming.

Comment on this clone: What it binds is not known. It is unclear where the CDR3 begins or ends on the DNA, so no DNA is shown, and the CDR3 is as TCRdb lists it.

Both ends counted, the CDR3 spans 12 residues. Germline loops: CDR1 SQVTM, CDR2 ANQGSEA. The PCR contained 60 Vbeta and 13 Jbeta primers. Per the study methods: The count from a later analysis was 79 million or so unique TCR beta chains, about 10 million of them shared. Sequencing used immunoSEQ multiplex PCR; TCRdb keeps in-frame clones, though not all of them. From that table come the V and J calls and clone size; the DNA was used to work out D and trimming. The table shows about 87,000 clones, with under 80% occurring only once. The genes are TRBV29-1 and TRBJ1-5; the table's D call, TRBD1, has no DNA check behind it. The TCR sequence derives from a young man in good health and CMV-seropositive. Sequencing input: PBMCs. The CDR3 is CSVGSGNQPQNF.